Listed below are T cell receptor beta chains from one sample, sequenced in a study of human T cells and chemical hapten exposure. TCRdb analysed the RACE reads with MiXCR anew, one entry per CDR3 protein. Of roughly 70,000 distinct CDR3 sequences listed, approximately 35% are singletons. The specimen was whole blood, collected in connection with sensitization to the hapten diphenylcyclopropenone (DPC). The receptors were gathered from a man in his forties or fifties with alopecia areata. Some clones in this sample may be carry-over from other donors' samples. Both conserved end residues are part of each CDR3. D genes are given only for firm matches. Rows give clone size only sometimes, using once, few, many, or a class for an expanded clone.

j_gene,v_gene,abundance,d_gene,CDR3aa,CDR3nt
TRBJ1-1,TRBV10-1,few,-,CASKLTVNTEAFF,TGCGCCAGCAAATTAACGGTGAACACTGAAGCTTTCTTT
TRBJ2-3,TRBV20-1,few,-,CSATSGGGDTQYF,TGCAGTGCTACGAGCGGAGGGGGAGATACGCAGTATTTT
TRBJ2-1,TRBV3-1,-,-,CASSQDLRSEQFF,TGTGCCAGCAGCCAAGATCTCAGATCTGAGCAGTTCTTC
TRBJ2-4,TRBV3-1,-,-,CASSQGTALAKNIQYF,TGTGCCAGCAGCCAAGGGACGGCCCTAGCCAAAAACATTCAGTACTTC
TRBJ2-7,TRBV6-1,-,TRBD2,CAIPKGTSGSSTYEQYF,TGTGCCATTCCGAAGGGTACTAGCGGGAGTTCTACCTACGAGCAGTACTTC
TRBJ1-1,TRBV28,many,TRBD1,CASSSGGALGAFF,TGTGCCAGCAGTTCAGGGGGCGCCTTGGGAGCTTTCTTT
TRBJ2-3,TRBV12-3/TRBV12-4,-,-,CASSPSGLDTQYF,TGTGCCAGCAGCCCAAGCGGGTTAGATACGCAGTATTTT
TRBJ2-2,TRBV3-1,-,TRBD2,CASSLRVIAGTNTGELFF,TGTGCCAGCAGCTTACGCGTTATAGCGGGAACGAACACCGGGGAGCTGTTTTTT
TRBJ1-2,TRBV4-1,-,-,CASSQDVYSGYTF,TGCGCCAGCAGCCAAGACGTCTACTCTGGCTACACCTTC
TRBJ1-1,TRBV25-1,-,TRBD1,CASSEWDRGTEAFF,TGTGCCAGCAGTGAATGGGACAGGGGGACTGAAGCTTTCTTT
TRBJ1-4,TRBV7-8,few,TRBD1,CASSPRPRQGREKLFF,TGTGCCAGCAGCCCACGCCCCCGACAGGGGCGGGAAAAACTGTTTTTT
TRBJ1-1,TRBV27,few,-,CASSSNVDEAFF,TGTGCCAGCAGCTCGAATGTGGATGAAGCTTTCTTT
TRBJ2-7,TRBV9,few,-,CASSVEQVSEQYF,TGTGCCAGCAGCGTAGAACAGGTCTCCGAGCAGTACTTC
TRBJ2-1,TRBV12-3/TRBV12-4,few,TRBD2,CASSSWGGGSYNEQFF,TGTGCCAGCAGTTCCTGGGGCGGGGGCTCCTACAATGAGCAGTTCTTC
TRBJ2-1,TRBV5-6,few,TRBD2,CASSLGTSGSDEQFF,TGTGCCAGCAGCTTGGGGACTAGCGGGAGTGATGAGCAGTTCTTC
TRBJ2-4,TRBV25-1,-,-,CASTPSGTSRAKNIQYF,TGTGCCAGCACCCCAAGTGGTACGTCCCGGGCCAAAAACATTCAGTACTTC
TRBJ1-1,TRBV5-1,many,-,CASSLPPWAEAFF,TGCGCCAGCAGCTTACCGCCGTGGGCTGAAGCTTTCTTT
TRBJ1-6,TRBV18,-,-,CASSLTQESNSPLHF,TGTGCCAGCTCACTCACCCAGGAGTCTAATTCACCCCTCCACTTT
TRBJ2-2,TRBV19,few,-,CASSPGRAIGELFF,TGTGCCAGTAGCCCAGGGCGGGCTATCGGGGAGCTGTTTTTT
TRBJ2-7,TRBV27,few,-,CASSHSYYEQYF,TGTGCCAGCAGTCACTCGTACTACGAGCAGTACTTC
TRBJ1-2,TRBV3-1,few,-,CASSQDSNYGYTF,TGTGCCAGCAGCCAAGATAGTAACTATGGCTACACCTTC
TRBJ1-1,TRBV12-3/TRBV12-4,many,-,CASSVSWGINTEAFF,TGTGCCAGCAGTGTAAGCTGGGGGATCAACACTGAAGCTTTCTTT
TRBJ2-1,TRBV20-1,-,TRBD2,CSARDGLVYEQFF,TGCAGTGCTAGAGACGGACTAGTCTATGAGCAGTTCTTC
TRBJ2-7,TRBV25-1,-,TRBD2,CASSEPGTSGSVEQYF,TGTGCCAGCAGTGAACCCGGGACTAGCGGGAGCGTCGAGCAGTACTTC
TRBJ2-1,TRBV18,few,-,CASSPPWGKTANEQFF,TGTGCCAGCTCACCACCCTGGGGGAAGACCGCCAATGAGCAGTTCTTC
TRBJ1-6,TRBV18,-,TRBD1,CASSPRTIGGDRGSDSPLHF,TGTGCCAGCTCACCACGAACCATTGGCGGGGACAGGGGATCGGATTCACCCCTCCACTTT
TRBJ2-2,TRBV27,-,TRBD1,CASSSDRAATRELFF,TGTGCCAGCAGTAGTGACAGGGCAGCCACCAGGGAGCTGTTTTTT
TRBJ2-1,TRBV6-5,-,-,CASSRQSGLYNEQFF,TGTGCCAGCAGTCGACAGTCAGGACTCTACAATGAGCAGTTCTTC
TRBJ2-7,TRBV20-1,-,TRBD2,CSARGPRAGVANEQYF,TGCAGTGCTAGAGGGCCGAGAGCGGGAGTAGCTAACGAGCAGTACTTC
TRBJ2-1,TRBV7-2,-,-,CASSLDRVAYNEQFF,TGTGCCAGCAGCCTCGATCGCGTGGCCTACAATGAGCAGTTCTTC
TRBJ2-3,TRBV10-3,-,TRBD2,CATGGGITDTQYF,TGTGCCACGGGCGGGGGGATCACAGATACGCAGTATTTT
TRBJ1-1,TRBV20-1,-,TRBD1,CSARDRGQGTHSNTEAFF,TGCAGTGCTAGAGATAGGGGACAGGGGACCCACTCGAACACTGAAGCTTTCTTT
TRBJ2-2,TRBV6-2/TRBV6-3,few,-,CASSLTSVFPGELFF,TGTGCCAGCAGTTTGACTAGTGTATTTCCCGGGGAGCTGTTTTTT